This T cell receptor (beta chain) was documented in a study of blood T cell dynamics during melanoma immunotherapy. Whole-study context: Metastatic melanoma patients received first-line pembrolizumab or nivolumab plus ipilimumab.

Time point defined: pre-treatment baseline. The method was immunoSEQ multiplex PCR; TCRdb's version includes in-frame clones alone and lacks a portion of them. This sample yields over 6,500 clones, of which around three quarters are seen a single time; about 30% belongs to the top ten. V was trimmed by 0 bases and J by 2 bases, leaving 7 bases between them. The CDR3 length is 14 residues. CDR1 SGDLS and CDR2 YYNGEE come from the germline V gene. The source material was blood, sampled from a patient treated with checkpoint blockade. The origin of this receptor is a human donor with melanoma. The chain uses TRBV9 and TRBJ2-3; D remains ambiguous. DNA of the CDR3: TGTGCCAGCAGCGTAGGGGTAGTCACAGATACGCAGTATTTT. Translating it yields CASSVGVVTDTQYF.